The subject of this entry is one T cell receptor (beta chain). Its antigen has not been determined. No much larger clone is present one base from it, and per-base qualities are unavailable. Ficoll-Paque density gradient centrifugation was the method used to isolate PBMCs. The source of the sample is a study of T-cell memory formation after mild COVID-19 (dated by TCRdb to the early 2020s). Regarding the complete study: TCR sequence clusters from the two donors were found to be largely donor specific. Two young, previously healthy adult volunteers made up the cohort, one male and one female. In a couple of donors, T-cell clones that expanded and contracted after mild COVID-19 were tracked by sequencing TCRalpha and TCRbeta repertoires over time. Study-level results and caveats: Only two mild cases were covered in the study, and larger cohorts including severe cases with pre-infection samples were considered necessary. Some responding clones were found in pre-infection memory, which suggests that pre-existing cross-reactive memory T cells took part in the SARS-CoV-2 response. Clones that contracted from day 15 to 85 showed balanced CD4/CD8 phenotypes, whereas a second wave of clones that expanded from day 15 to 37 leaned towards CD4+. Contracting CD4+ clones appeared mostly in the CM and EM memory subsets, whereas CD8+ clones were enriched in EMRA. The second-wave clones that peaked on day 37 were not confirmed to be SARS-CoV-2 specific.

From the cysteine through the phenylalanine, the CDR3 covers 14 amino acids. The entry retains the CDR3 DNA only, 42 bases that are in frame from base 1. For CDR1 and CDR2, the germline V gene (reference sequence) lists MNHEY and SMNVEV. V is clipped by 6 bases and J by 4 bases, and the sequence between their germline boundaries is 15 bases long. The instrument was an Illumina NovaSeq 6000. cDNA libraries for TCRalpha and TCRbeta were prepared by 5'RACE using constant-segment primers, with sample barcodes and unique molecular identifiers added. Trizol reagent was used to extract RNA from every sample. Library amplification was performed in two PCR steps, and a second sample barcode and Illumina TruSeq adapters were introduced in the second step. Sequencing of libraries was performed on an Illumina NovaSeq with 2 x 150 bp paired-end reads. Processing in the source paper ran as follows. Demultiplexing of reads and collapsing into UMI-guided consensus sequences were performed with migec v1.2.7. Using mixcr v2.1.11, the UMI consensuses were aligned to TRA and TRB V and J templates and assembled into clonotypes. A clonotype was counted as expanded or contracted only if both edgeR and NoisET called the change significant, with noise models trained on biological replicates. For edgeR calls, the cutoffs were a false discovery rate-adjusted p below 0.01 and a log2 fold-change threshold of 1. As an exploratory analysis of dynamics, PCA with hierarchical clustering was applied to max-normalized trajectories of the 1000 most abundant clonotypes. Separately sequenced CD4+ and CD8+ repertoires were used to assign a CD4 or CD8 phenotype to each responding clone. Clones were called with MiXCR by TCRdb after fastp trimmed the public reads at Q25, and only in-frame beta chains were retained. Every CDR3 protein is listed once, alongside the most common genes and DNA of its rows. These V and J calls rely on TCRdb rather than the paper's analysis. This sample has approximately 300,000 distinct CDR3 sequences in its table, and about a sixth of those were observed once. 22% of the sample rests with the top ten.

The sequence came from a man aged 18 to 30 who had mild COVID-19 (a few samples of this study predate the infection). The sample titles of this study are shuffled in the database, so cell type and time point are left out; the donor was told from shared clones. The rearrangement combines TRBV27 with TRBJ1-2; a tentative D match to TRBD1 spans 6 bases. Material: PBMCs or a T cell subset sorted from them (not recorded which). The CDR3 is CASSSTDSLYGYTF. The DNA reads TGTGCCAGCAGCTCCACGGACAGTCTCTATGGCTACACCTTC.